This T cell receptor beta chain is drawn from a study of Graves' ophthalmopathy and Graves' hyperthyroidism. The study's findings and limits: Blood was where most expanded thyroid clonotypes above 0.001 frequency also turned up.

The study enrolled ophthalmopathy donors with moderate-to-severe activity, CAS ≥3, NOSPECS ≥4 and duration under 3 months. Diagnosis relied on clinical symptoms, serum thyroxine, TRAb, thyroid ultrasound and orbital computed tomography. This clonotype occurred many times. Its antigen is as yet unknown. From RNA, the CDR3 regions of TCR beta chains were amplified and sequenced. Amplification began with first-round RT-PCR using HTBI primers, then second-round multiplex PCR was performed. TCRdb reanalysed the multiplex PCR reads using MiXCR and keeps one entry per CDR3 protein. The sample consists of 600,000 to 700,000 distinct CDR3 sequences, just over 40% of them appearing once. The length of the CDR3 is 10 residues. The germline V gene has CDR1 LNHDA and CDR2 SQIVND (reference sequence). V lost 7 bases and J lost 5, with 3 bases in between.

Sequences were obtained from peripheral blood. The receptor was isolated from an adult man with Graves' ophthalmopathy. The chain is built from TRBV19 and TRBJ1-3; D is uncertain. CDR3 sequence (DNA): TGTGCCAGTATACGAAACACCATATATTTT. It yields the protein CASIRNTIYF. The full variable domain, in which reference TRBV19 and TRBJ1-3 provide the parts outside the CDR3, is DGGITQSPKYLFRKEGQNVTLSCEQNLNHDAMYWYRQDPGQGLRLIYYSQIVNDFQKGDIAEGYSVSREKKESFPLTVTSAQKNPTAFYLCASIRNTIYFGEGSWLTVV.